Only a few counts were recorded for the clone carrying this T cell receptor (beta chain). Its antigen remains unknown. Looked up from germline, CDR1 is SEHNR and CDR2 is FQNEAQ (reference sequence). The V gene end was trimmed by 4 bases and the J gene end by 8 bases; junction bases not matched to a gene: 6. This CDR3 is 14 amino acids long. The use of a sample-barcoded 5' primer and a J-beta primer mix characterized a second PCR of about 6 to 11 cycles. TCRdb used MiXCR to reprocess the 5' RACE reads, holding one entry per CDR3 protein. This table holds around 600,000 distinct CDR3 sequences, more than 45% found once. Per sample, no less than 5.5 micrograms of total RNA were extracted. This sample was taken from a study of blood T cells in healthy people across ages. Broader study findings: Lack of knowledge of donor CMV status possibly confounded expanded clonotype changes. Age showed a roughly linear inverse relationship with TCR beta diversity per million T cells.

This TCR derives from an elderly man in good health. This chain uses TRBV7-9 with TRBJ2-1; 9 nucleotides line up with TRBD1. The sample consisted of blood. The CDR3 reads CASSYQDRGDEQFF. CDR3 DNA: TGTGCCAGCAGCTATCAGGACAGGGGCGATGAGCAGTTCTTC. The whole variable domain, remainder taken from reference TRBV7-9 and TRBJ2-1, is DTGVSQNPRHKITKRGQNVTFRCDPISEHNRLYWYRQTLGQGPEFLTYFQNEAQLEKSRLLSDRFSAERPKGSFSTLEIQRTEQGDSAMYLCASSYQDRGDEQFFGPGTRLTVL.